This TCR beta chain was obtained from a study of OX40 agonist ivuxolimab in advanced cancers. Notes on the study in general: Within 6 weeks, CD4+ and CD8+ blood T cells expanded clonally at 0.1 to 3.0 mg/kg.

J was trimmed by 0 bases and V by 0 bases; bases with no gene match: 11. This CDR3 has 18 residues. Germline CDR1 reads LGHNT; CDR2 reads FRNRAP. This clone is a singleton in its sample. What it binds is unknown. Assay: immunoSEQ multiplex PCR; the TCRdb copy retains only in-frame clones and omits some. The data contain 70,000 to 80,000 clones, 93% of them singletons. The receptor comes from an adult with an advanced solid tumor such as melanoma, head and neck, liver or kidney cancer. The chain combines TRBV12-5 with TRBJ2-7, with 7 bases identical to TRBD1. The sample here was CD4+ or CD8+ T cells sorted from blood, taken in a trial of the OX40 agonist ivuxolimab. This CDR3 is CASGLVLLSGQSSYEQYF. CDR3 nucleotides: TGTGCTAGTGGTTTGGTACTACTTTCGGGACAGAGCTCCTACGAGCAGTACTTC.